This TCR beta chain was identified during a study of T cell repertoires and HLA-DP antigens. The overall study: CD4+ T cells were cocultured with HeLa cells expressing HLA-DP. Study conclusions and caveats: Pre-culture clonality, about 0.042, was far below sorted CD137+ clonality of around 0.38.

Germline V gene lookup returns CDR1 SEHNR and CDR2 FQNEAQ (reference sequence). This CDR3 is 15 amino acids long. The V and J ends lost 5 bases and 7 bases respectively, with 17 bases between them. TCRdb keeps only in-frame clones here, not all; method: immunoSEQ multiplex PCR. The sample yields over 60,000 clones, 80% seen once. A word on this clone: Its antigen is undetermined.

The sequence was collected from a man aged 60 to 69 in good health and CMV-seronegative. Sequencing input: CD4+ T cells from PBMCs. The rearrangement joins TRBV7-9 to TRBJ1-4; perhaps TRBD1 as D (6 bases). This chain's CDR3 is CASSPSRGVSEKLFF. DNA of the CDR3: TGTGCCAGCAGCCCCTCCAGGGGTGTGAGTGAAAAACTGTTTTTT.